This is a list of T cell receptor beta chains from one sample in a study of blood T cells in healthy people across ages. One entry per CDR3 protein, called by TCRdb with MiXCR from the 5' RACE reads. There are approximately 960,000 distinct CDR3 sequences in the sample; 29% occur only once, and 10% lies in the top ten. In addition, the sample was reused for a study of T cells of mothers and their children.

Sequencing was performed on blood. These receptors all stem from a woman aged 35 to 49 in good health. The CDR3 runs from the conserved cysteine through the conserved F or W. D genes are given only for firm matches. For some rows the clone size is stated as once, few or many, or as a class when expanded; others skip it.

abundance	v_gene	j_gene	d_gene	CDR3aa	CDR3nt
once	TRBV27	TRBJ2-3	TRBD2	CASRVAGGDTQYF	TGTGCCAGCAGGGTAGCGGGAGGGGATACGCAGTATTTT
-	TRBV29-1	TRBJ1-1	-	CSVTGIGGTEAFF	TGCAGCGTCACAGGGATAGGGGGCACTGAAGCTTTCTTT
many	TRBV20-1	TRBJ2-1	TRBD2	CSASLAGVNNEQFF	TGCAGTGCTAGCTTAGCGGGGGTTAACAATGAGCAGTTCTTC
once	TRBV5-1	TRBJ2-5	-	CASSSSRTRQETQYF	TGCGCCAGCAGCTCCTCCCGGACAAGACAAGAGACCCAGTACTTC
few	TRBV6-2/TRBV6-3	TRBJ2-1	-	CASRYLRTADEQFF	TGTGCCAGCAGGTACCTTAGGACAGCCGATGAGCAGTTCTTC
many	TRBV29-1	TRBJ2-7	-	CSARTGGLRGEQYF	TGCAGCGCCCGGACCGGGGGACTTCGTGGCGAGCAGTACTTC
-	TRBV9	TRBJ2-4	-	CASSARGGDENKNIQYF	TGTGCCAGCAGCGCGAGGGGGGGGGACGAAAACAAAAACATTCAGTACTTC
few	TRBV9	TRBJ2-3	TRBD2	CASSGAGGPTDTQYF	TGTGCCAGCAGCGGGGCGGGGGGGCCGACAGATACGCAGTATTTT
-	TRBV20-1	TRBJ2-1	TRBD1	CSARMTGSYTYNEQFF	TGCAGTGCTAGAATGACAGGGTCCTATACCTACAATGAGCAGTTCTTC
many	TRBV12-3/TRBV12-4	TRBJ2-5	-	CASSLDDRPRETQYF	TGTGCCAGCAGCCTCGATGACCGCCCCCGAGAGACCCAGTACTTC
many	TRBV20-1	TRBJ2-5	TRBD2	CSARDVRGLALQETQYF	TGCAGTGCTAGAGATGTTAGGGGACTAGCGCTACAAGAGACCCAGTACTTC
few	TRBV20-1	TRBJ2-1	TRBD1	CSARQTGRNEQFF	TGCAGTGCTAGACAGACAGGGCGGAATGAGCAGTTCTTC
many	TRBV12-3/TRBV12-4	TRBJ2-3	-	CASSLISTDTQYF	TGCGCCAGCAGCTTGATCAGCACAGATACGCAGTATTTT
many	TRBV5-1	TRBJ1-6	-	CASSPGTLGNSPLHF	TGCGCCAGCAGCCCGGGAACGTTAGGTAATTCACCCCTCCACTTT
-	TRBV7-2	TRBJ2-5	TRBD2	CASSPYYVRENEQYF	TGTGCCAGCAGCCCCTATTATGTGCGGGAGAATGAGCAGTACTTC
few	TRBV6-5	TRBJ2-2	TRBD1	CASKGTGITGELFF	TGTGCCAGTAAGGGGACAGGGATAACCGGGGAGCTGTTTTTT
many	TRBV3-1	TRBJ1-5	-	CASSQAGTGGNQPQHF	TGTGCCAGCAGCCAAGCCGGGACGGGGGGCAATCAGCCCCAGCATTTT
-	TRBV18	TRBJ2-5	-	CASSPMRGMETQYF	TGTGCCAGCTCACCAATGAGAGGGATGGAGACCCAGTACTTC
many	TRBV12-3/TRBV12-4	TRBJ2-1	-	CASSLNGGEQFF	TGTGCCAGCAGCCTCAACGGTGGTGAGCAGTTCTTC
-	TRBV12-3/TRBV12-4	TRBJ1-1	-	CASSKEGEAFF	TGTGCCAGCAGTAAGGAGGGTGAAGCTTTCTTT
few	TRBV11-2	TRBJ2-1	TRBD2	CASSLGTSGGSTGYNEQFF	TGTGCCAGCAGCTTAGGGACTAGCGGGGGGTCCACGGGTTACAATGAGCAGTTCTTC
-	TRBV20-1	TRBJ2-7	-	CSAKPSKGGGEQYF	TGCAGTGCTAAACCCTCCAAAGGGGGAGGCGAGCAGTACTTC
-	TRBV20-1	TRBJ2-5	TRBD2	CSATRLAGELETQYF	TGCAGTGCTACCCGACTAGCGGGAGAACTGGAGACCCAGTACTTC
-	TRBV12-3/TRBV12-4	TRBJ1-2	TRBD1	CASSLDRQGARGYTF	TGTGCCAGCAGTTTAGACAGACAGGGGGCGCGTGGCTACACCTTC
-	TRBV12-3/TRBV12-4	TRBJ2-7	-	CASSFSTYSYEQYF	TGTGCCAGCAGTTTTTCTACATATTCCTACGAGCAGTACTTC
-	TRBV28	TRBJ1-5	-	CASSPHSVGNQPQHF	TGTGCCAGCAGCCCGCATTCTGTTGGCAATCAGCCCCAGCATTTT